Each of the 30 T cell receptor beta chains below was sequenced from the same sample in a study of Graves' ophthalmopathy and Graves' hyperthyroidism. Amplification of TCR beta CDR3 regions used RNA transcripts. In the first round, RT-PCR was carried out with HTBI primers, and a multiplex PCR formed the second round. Each CDR3 protein gets one entry after TCRdb re-called the multiplex PCR reads with MiXCR. The sample holds about 660,000 distinct CDR3 sequences, about two fifths seen once. The sample comprised peripheral blood. These receptors were taken from an adult man with Graves' ophthalmopathy.

This clonotype was observed a single time. This CDR3 reads CASSERAGLRARLFF. The CDR3 DNA is TGTGCCAGCAGTGAAAGGGCAGGCCTCCGCGCTAGACTGTTTTTT. The gene calls are TRBV2 and TRBJ1-4; no definite D call. Germline V gives CDR1 SNHLY, CDR2 FYNNEI. V shed 2 bases and J shed 13 bases, with 20 bases lying between them. The CDR3 is 15 residues long.

The chain recombines TRBV10-3 with TRBJ1-5, with a tentative D call TRBD1 (6 bases). Trimming cost V 3 bases and J 5 bases, with 17 bases left between them. This CDR3 contains 16 residues. Looked up from germline, CDR1 is ENHRY and CDR2 is SYGVKD. CDR3: CAISDPGQGKHQPQHF. CDR3 DNA sequence: TGTGCCATCAGTGACCCGGGACAAGGGAAGCATCAGCCCCAGCATTTT.

This clonotype was found many times. The V call is TRBV6-5, the J call TRBJ2-5; 13 nucleotides agree with TRBD2. V shed 10 bases and J 4 bases; nucleotides not matched to a gene: 9. This CDR3 spans 15 amino acids. Looked up from germline, CDR1 is MNHEY and CDR2 is SVGAGI. The CDR3 region has the DNA TGTGCCACCAACGTCCGGACTAGCGGGGGAGAGACCCAGTACTTC. It specifies CATNVRTSGGETQYF.

The gene calls are TRBV20-1 and TRBJ2-5; 10 bases line up with TRBD2. The CDR3 contains 14 residues. Per germline, CDR1 DFQATT and CDR2 SNEGSKA (reference sequence). V was clipped by 6 bases and J by 2 bases; unmatched bases: 6. The CDR3 DNA sequence: TGCAGTGCCGTACTAGCGGGGTTACAAGAGACCCAGTACTTC. This gives the protein CSAVLAGLQETQYF.

This clonotype occurred a few times. The junction and the germline gene differ at one end; a read error may be behind it. The V call is TRBV10-3, the J call TRBJ1-2, with 7 bases fitting TRBD1. In germline, CDR1 is ENHRY, CDR2 SYGVKD. The CDR3 has 15 residues. The CDR3 sequence: CASSWLPGTDYGYTF. CDR3 bases: TGTGCCAGCAGTTGGCTACCCGGGACAGATTATGGCTACACCTTC.

As to this clonotype: No DNA is shown, since the ends of the CDR3 on it are uncertain; the CDR3 is the one TCRdb lists. The chain carries TRBV29-1 and TRBJ1-4; the D call of TRBD1 is as the table states it, not checked on the DNA. The CDR3 is 14 amino acids long, termini counted. CDR1 is SQVTM and CDR2 is ANQGSEA in the germline V gene. CDR3 sequence reads: CSVDGTGETKNCFF.

This chain connects TRBV7-9 to TRBJ2-1; the D is unclear. The germline V gene has CDR1 SEHNR and CDR2 FQNEAQ (reference sequence). There are 12 residues in the CDR3. Trimming took off 8 bases at V and 6 bases at J, with 11 bases between the two ends. CDR3 DNA sequence: TGTGCCAGCCGAGTCCCAGGCAATGAGCAGTTCTTC. Translation gives CASRVPGNEQFF.

With regard to this clonotype: Likely a read error: the CDR3 ends without its conserved phenylalanine or tryptophan. The chain carries TRBV5-6 and TRBJ1-1; TRBD1 matches 10 bases. CDR1 and CDR2 (germline): SGHDT, YYEEEE. The CDR3 is 16 amino acids. Losses at the gene ends were 5 bases for V and 3 bases for J; bases not matched to a gene: 10. The CDR3 here is CASSGTGAFPHTEAFL. In DNA form, the CDR3 reads TGTGCCAGCAGTGGGACAGGGGCTTTCCCCCACACTGAAGCTTTCTTG.

This clonotype has only a few counts. This chain uses TRBV6-1 with TRBJ1-1; TRBD1 aligns across 8 bases. Germline V gene sequence: CDR1 MNHNS, CDR2 SASEGT. The CDR3 sequence is 14 residues long. The trim removed 6 bases at V and 4 bases at J, leaving 7 bases unmatched. This CDR3 is CASRWTGSGTEAFF. The DNA of the CDR3 is TGTGCCAGCAGGTGGACAGGGAGTGGCACTGAAGCTTTCTTT.

This clonotype occurred many times. DNA for the CDR3: TGTGCCAGCAGTGAGTGGGGGTCGGGGAACACTGAAGCTTTCTTT. As protein: CASSEWGSGNTEAFF. J is TRBJ1-1 and V is TRBV2; perhaps TRBD1 as D (5 bases). The CDR3 is made up of 15 amino acids. CDR1 and CDR2 (germline): SNHLY, FYNNEI. Trimming took off 3 bases at V and 1 base at J, with 12 bases between the two ends.

In this sample, this clonotype turned up a few times. V usage is TRBV20-1 and J usage is TRBJ2-5, with 12 bases aligning to TRBD2. V lost 5 bases to trimming and J lost 4 bases; unmatched junction nucleotides: 2. Germline V gene sequence: CDR1 DFQATT, CDR2 SNEGSKA (reference sequence). The CDR3 contains 13 residues. The CDR3 here is CSALGLAGETQYF. The CDR3 nucleotides read TGCAGTGCTTTGGGACTAGCGGGAGAGACCCAGTACTTC.

This chain uses TRBV2 with TRBJ2-2; a possible D gene is TRBD2 (5 bases). This CDR3 has 14 amino acids. In germline, CDR1 is SNHLY, CDR2 FYNNEI. V lost 9 bases to trimming and J lost 6 bases, with 17 bases between them. This CDR3 is CASIGNPGAGELFF. CDR3 coding DNA: TGTGCCAGTATAGGGAACCCCGGGGCCGGGGAGCTGTTTTTT.

The V call is TRBV6-6, the J call TRBJ2-7; D is unresolved. V lost 2 bases and J 5 bases, leaving 4 bases between the germline ends. The CDR3 totals 11 residues. The germline V gene has CDR1 MNHNY and CDR2 SVGAGI (reference sequence). CDR3 sequence reads: CASSYRDEQYF. CDR3 bases: TGTGCCAGCAGTTACCGAGACGAGCAGTACTTC.

With regard to this clonotype: As the CDR3 is not closed by the conserved phenylalanine or tryptophan, this likely results from a read error. The DNA is left out, because the CDR3 cannot be placed on it with certainty; the CDR3 is given as TCRdb lists it. The J gene is TRBJ2-7, the V gene TRBV15; the table's D call of TRBD1 was not tested on the DNA. The germline gives CDR1 LNHNV, CDR2 YYDKDF (reference sequence). The CDR3 adds up to 9 amino acids, both ends counted. CDR3 residues: CATSRAGGG.

This clonotype came up a few times. The chain joins TRBV7-8 to TRBJ1-4; D is possibly TRBD1 (5 bases). Trimming removed 5 bases from V and 2 bases from J, with 15 bases in between. The CDR3 consists of 16 residues. The germline gives CDR1 SGHVS, CDR2 FQNEAQ. CDR3 sequence: CASSGGRGPTNEKLFF. CDR3 DNA sequence: TGTGCCAGCAGCGGGGGTCGGGGTCCGACTAATGAAAAACTGTTTTTT. The full variable domain, completed using reference TRBV7-8 and TRBJ1-4, is GAGVSQSPRYKVAKRGQDVALRCDPISGHVSLFWYQQALGQGPEFLTYFQNEAQLDKSGLPSDRFFAERPEGSVSTLKIQRTQQEDSAVYLCASSGGRGPTNEKLFFGSGTQLSVL.

In this sample, this clonotype turned up many times. The chain recombines TRBV19 with TRBJ2-5; weak D call: TRBD1 (6 bases). Looked up from germline, CDR1 is LNHDA and CDR2 is SQIVND (reference sequence). The CDR3 is 14 residues long. Trimming took 5 bases from V and 0 from J, leaving 10 bases between them. CDR3 sequence: CASSARGYQETQYF. CDR3 nucleotide sequence: TGTGCCAGTAGTGCCAGGGGTTACCAAGAGACCCAGTACTTC.

This clonotype was observed many times. The rearrangement uses TRBV25-1 and TRBJ1-1; TRBD1 aligns across 9 bases. Trimming cost V 0 bases and J 8 bases; bases outside gene matches: 7. CDR3 length equals 15 residues. CDR1 and CDR2 (germline): MGHDK, SYGVNS. The CDR3 coding sequence is TGTGCCAGCAGTGAATATCGGACAGGGGCCTCCGAAGCTTTCTTT. Translated, it gives CASSEYRTGASEAFF.

The CDR3 sequence is CSARRDSLEAFF. Here the CDR3 DNA reads TGCAGTGCTAGGCGGGACAGCCTTGAAGCTTTCTTT. The chain combines TRBV20-1 with TRBJ1-1; 7 bases match TRBD1. This CDR3 contains 12 residues. V lost 3 bases, J lost 7 bases, and 5 bases stayed unmatched. Germline lookup yields CDR1 DFQATT and CDR2 SNEGSKA (reference sequence).

The chain carries TRBV19 and TRBJ2-7; 9 nucleotides agree with TRBD2. This CDR3 has 15 residues. The V segment lost 3 bases and the J segment 0 bases; nucleotides outside the gene matches: 3. CDR1 and CDR2 from the germline V gene are LNHDA and SQIVND (reference sequence). CDR3 DNA: TGTGCCAGTAGTATGAGCGGGGGGTCCTCCTACGAGCAGTACTTC. It specifies CASSMSGGSSYEQYF.

The chain employs TRBV7-2 and TRBJ1-2; 9 bases align to TRBD1. The CDR3 is made up of 15 amino acids. Germline-derived CDR1 and CDR2 are SGHTA and FQGNSA. Germline trimming cut 11 bases from V and 0 bases from J; bases unmatched to any gene: 10. CDR3 DNA sequence: TGTGCCTGGAGTGTACAGGGGGCAGCTAACTATGGCTACACCTTC. Translation gives CAWSVQGAANYGYTF.

At least ten counts were recorded for this clonotype. An end of the junction does not agree with germline; a read error may underlie this. The gene calls are TRBV7-7 and TRBJ1-1; D gene uncertain. The CDR3 contains 15 residues. Per germline, CDR1 SSHAT and CDR2 FNYEAQ (reference sequence). CDR3 sequence (DNA): TGTGCTAGCAGCTTAGGGCCGGGCCCCGGTTTTGAAGCTTTCTTT. Translating gives CASSLGPGPGFEAFF.

The gene calls are TRBV7-9 and TRBJ2-7; maybe TRBD2 (7 bases). The V gene lost 10 bases and the J gene lost 7 bases, with 20 bases spanning the gap. The CDR3 has 13 residues. Germline V gene sequence: CDR1 SEHNR, CDR2 FQNEAQ (reference sequence). The CDR3 DNA reads as TGTGCCACCCAAACTTCGGGGGGCAATGAGCAGTACTTC. This encodes CATQTSGGNEQYF.

The chain is built from TRBV10-2 and TRBJ2-2; a weak D match, TRBD1 (6 bases). CDR1 is WSHSY and CDR2 is SAAADI in the germline V gene. The CDR3 has 14 residues. V was pared by 3 bases and J by 5 bases, with 10 bases between. The CDR3 region is CASSDVRGTGELFF. Here the CDR3 DNA reads TGCGCCAGCAGTGATGTTAGGGGGACCGGGGAGCTGTTTTTT.

Worth noting for this clonotype: This sequence may be a read error, since a much larger clone differs from it by one base. The genes are TRBV7-9 and TRBJ2-7; D gene ambiguous. The CDR3 spans 11 residues. CDR1 and CDR2 (germline): SEHNR, FQNEAQ (reference sequence). The CDR3 nucleotides read TGTGCTTCTGGCTGGTTCGGCGAGCAGTACTTC. This encodes CASGWFGEQYF.

This clonotype was detected ten times or more. CDR3 sequence (DNA): TGTGCCAGCAGCTTCCCCAACACACAAGAGACCCAGTACTTC. This gives the protein CASSFPNTQETQYF. The rearrangement links TRBV5-6 to TRBJ2-5, with D unresolved. Trimming removed 2 bases at V and 2 bases at J, with 10 bases between. The CDR3 is made up of 14 amino acids. Germline CDR1 and CDR2: SGHDT and YYEEEE.

Details on this clonotype: This may arise from a read error, as a much more abundant clone is one base away. The chain has TRBV4-2 and TRBJ2-7; D is perhaps TRBD1 or TRBD2 (5 bases each). The length of the CDR3 is 13 residues. Germline V CDR1 and CDR2: LGHNA, YNFKEQ. CDR3 sequence (DNA): TGTGCCAGCAGCTTGATTGGGACCTACGGGCAGTACTTC. Its translation is CASSLIGTYGQYF.

The J gene is TRBJ1-5, the V gene TRBV7-2, with 7 bases identical to TRBD1. Germline CDR1 reads SGHTA; CDR2 reads FQGNSA. V gave up 5 bases and J gave up 2 bases; unmatched junction bases: 6. CDR3 size: 15 residues. The CDR3 protein is CASSTTGQGNQPQHF. The CDR3, as DNA: TGTGCCAGCAGCACCACCGGACAGGGCAATCAGCCCCAGCATTTT.

Details on this clonotype: This may come from a read error, since a much larger clone is one base off. CDR3 coding DNA: TGTGCCATCAGGGCGACTGGGAACACTGAAGCTTTCTTT. Protein product: CAIRATGNTEAFF. This chain uses TRBV10-3 with TRBJ1-1; D uncertain. This CDR3 contains 13 residues. The V end lost 6 bases, the J end lost 1 base, and 9 bases lay between the germline ends. The germline V gene encodes CDR1 ENHRY and CDR2 SYGVKD.

V and J are TRBV25-1 and TRBJ1-2; 8 bases map to TRBD1. Unmatched junction bases numbered 9, after V lost 5 bases and J lost 7 bases. Germline CDR1 is MGHDK and CDR2 is SYGVNS. The CDR3 loop spans 14 amino acids. The CDR3 here is CASSHRDRGFGYTF. CDR3 nucleotide sequence: TGTGCCAGCAGTCACAGAGACAGGGGCTTTGGCTACACCTTC.

V usage is TRBV5-1 and J usage is TRBJ1-2, with D possibly TRBD1 on 5 matching bases. The CDR3 totals 14 residues. With 4 bases removed from V and 5 bases from J, the gap between germline ends came to 15 bases. Germline values: CDR1 SGHRS, CDR2 YFSETQ. CDR3 in amino acids: CASSPLRGSYGYTF. CDR3 nucleotide sequence: TGCGCCAGCAGCCCACTACGGGGGTCTTATGGCTACACCTTC.